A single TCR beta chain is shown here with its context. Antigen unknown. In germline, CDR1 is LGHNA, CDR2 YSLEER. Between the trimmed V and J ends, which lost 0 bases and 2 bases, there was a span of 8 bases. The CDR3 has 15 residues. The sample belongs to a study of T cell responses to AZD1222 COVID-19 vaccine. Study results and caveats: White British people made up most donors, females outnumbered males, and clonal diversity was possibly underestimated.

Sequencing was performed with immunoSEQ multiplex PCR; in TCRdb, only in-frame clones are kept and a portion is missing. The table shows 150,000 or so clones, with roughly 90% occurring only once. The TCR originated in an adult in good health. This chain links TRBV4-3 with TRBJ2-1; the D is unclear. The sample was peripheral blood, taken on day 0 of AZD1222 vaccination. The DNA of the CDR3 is TGCGCCAGCAGCCAAGATCGTGAACCCTACAATGAGCAGTTCTTC. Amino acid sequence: CASSQDREPYNEQFF.